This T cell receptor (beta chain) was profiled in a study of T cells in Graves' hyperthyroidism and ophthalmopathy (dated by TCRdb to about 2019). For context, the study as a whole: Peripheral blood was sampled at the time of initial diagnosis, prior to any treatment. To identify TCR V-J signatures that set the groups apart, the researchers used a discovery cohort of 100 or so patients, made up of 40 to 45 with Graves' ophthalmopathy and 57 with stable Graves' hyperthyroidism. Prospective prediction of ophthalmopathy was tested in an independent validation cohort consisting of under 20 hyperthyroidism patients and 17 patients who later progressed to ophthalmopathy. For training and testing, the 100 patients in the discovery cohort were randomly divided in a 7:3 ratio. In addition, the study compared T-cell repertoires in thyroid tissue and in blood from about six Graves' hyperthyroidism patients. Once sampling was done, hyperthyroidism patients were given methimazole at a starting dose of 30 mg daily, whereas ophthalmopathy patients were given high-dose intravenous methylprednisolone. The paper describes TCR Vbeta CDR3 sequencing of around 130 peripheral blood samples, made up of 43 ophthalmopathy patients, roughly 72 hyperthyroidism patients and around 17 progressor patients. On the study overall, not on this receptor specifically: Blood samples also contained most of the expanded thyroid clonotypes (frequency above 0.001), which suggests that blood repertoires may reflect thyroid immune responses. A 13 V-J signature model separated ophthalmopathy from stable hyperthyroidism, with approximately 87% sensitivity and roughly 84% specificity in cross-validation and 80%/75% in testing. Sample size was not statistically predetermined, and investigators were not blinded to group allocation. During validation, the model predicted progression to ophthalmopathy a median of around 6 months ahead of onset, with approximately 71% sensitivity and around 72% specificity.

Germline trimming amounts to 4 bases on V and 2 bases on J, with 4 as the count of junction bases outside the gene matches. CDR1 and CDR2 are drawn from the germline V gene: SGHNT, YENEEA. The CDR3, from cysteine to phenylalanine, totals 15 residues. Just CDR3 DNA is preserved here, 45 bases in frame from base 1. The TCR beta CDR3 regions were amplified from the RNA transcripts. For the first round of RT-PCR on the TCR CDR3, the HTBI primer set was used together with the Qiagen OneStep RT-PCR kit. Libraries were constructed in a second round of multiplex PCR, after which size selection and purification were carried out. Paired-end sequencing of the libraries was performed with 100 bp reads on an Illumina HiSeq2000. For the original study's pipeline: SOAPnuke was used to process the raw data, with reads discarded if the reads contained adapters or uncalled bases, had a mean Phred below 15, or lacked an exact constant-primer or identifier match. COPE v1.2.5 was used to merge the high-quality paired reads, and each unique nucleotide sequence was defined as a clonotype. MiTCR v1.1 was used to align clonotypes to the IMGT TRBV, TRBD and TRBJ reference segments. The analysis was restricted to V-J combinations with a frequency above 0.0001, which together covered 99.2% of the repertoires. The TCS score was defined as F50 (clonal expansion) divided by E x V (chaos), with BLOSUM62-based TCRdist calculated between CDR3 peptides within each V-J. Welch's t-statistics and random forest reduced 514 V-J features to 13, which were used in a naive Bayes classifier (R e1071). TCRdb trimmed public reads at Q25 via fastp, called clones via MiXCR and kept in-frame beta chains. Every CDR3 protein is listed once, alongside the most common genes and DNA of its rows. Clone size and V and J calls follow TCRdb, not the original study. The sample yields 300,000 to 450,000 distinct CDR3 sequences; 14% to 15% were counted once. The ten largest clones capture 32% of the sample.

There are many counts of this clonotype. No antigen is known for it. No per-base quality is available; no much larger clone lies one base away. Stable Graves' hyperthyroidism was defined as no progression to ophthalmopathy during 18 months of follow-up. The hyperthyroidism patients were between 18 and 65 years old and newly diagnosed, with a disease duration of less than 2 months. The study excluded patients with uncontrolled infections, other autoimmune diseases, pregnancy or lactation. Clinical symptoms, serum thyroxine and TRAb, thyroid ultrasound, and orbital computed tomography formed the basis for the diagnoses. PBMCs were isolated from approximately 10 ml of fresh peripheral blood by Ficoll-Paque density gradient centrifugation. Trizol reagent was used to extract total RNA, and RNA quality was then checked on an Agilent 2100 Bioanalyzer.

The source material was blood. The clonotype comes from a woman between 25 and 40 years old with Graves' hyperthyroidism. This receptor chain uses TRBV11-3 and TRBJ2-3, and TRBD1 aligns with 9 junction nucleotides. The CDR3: CASSSGQGYTDTQYF. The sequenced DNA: TGTGCCAGCAGCTCCGGACAGGGGTACACAGATACGCAGTATTTT. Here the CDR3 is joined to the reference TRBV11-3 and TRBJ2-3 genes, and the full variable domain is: EAGVVQSPRYKIIEKKQPVAFWCNPISGHNTLYWYLQNLGQGPELLIRYENEEAVDDSQLPKDRFSAERLKGVDSTLKIQPAELGDSAVYLCASSSGQGYTDTQYFGPGTRLTVL.